This TCR beta chain was sequenced for a study of T cell responses to AZD1222 COVID-19 vaccine. Findings and caveats of the study: Clonal diversity was possibly underestimated, and white British individuals and females predominated among donors. Seropositivity was recorded at baseline in only a handful of AZD1222 recipients. Spike-specific TCR breadth and depth were elevated following two AZD1222 doses. As reported, nearly half of all spike-specific TCRs target variant regions that are unmutated.

Profiling relied on immunoSEQ multiplex PCR, and the TCRdb table lists in-frame clones only, not all of them. The profile shows under 150,000 clones, 80% to 90% of them singletons. A word on this clone: Its antigen remains unknown.

The germline gives CDR1 KGHDR, CDR2 SFDVKD. CDR3 length: 12 amino acids. The V end lost 5 bases, the J end lost 6 bases, and 4 bases lay between the germline ends. The material sequenced was peripheral blood, taken on day 0 of MenACWY control vaccination. The chain employs TRBV24-1 and TRBJ1-6; D gene ambiguous. This clonotype was sampled from an adult in good health. The CDR3 DNA is TGTGCCACCAGTGCGGGTAATTCACCCCTCCACTTT. Amino acid sequence: CATSAGNSPLHF.